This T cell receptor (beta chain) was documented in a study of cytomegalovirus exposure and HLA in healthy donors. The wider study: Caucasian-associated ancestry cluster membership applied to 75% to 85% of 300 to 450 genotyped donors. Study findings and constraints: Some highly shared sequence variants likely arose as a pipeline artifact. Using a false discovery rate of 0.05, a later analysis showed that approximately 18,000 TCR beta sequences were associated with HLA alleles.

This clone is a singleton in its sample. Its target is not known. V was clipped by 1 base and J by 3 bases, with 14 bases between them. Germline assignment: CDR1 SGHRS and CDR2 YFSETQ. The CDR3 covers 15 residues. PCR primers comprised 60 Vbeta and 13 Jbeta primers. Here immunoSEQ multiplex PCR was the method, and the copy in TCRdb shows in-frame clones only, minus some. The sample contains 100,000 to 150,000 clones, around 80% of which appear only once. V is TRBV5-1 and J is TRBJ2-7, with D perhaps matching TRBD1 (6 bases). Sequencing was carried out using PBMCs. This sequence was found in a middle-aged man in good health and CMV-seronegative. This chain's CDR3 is CASSLRQASVYEQYF. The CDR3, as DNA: TGCGCCAGCAGCTTGCGACAGGCGTCCGTCTACGAGCAGTACTTC.